The 5 T cell receptor beta chains below all came from one sample that was sequenced in a study of T cell clonality in common variable immunodeficiency. Sequenced by immunoSEQ multiplex PCR; TCRdb stores in-frame clones only, minus some. Listed for the sample are 40,000 to 55,000 clones, none seen a single time. The sample consisted of peripheral blood mononuclear cells. The receptors shown here come from a person aged 18 to 70 in good health.

This clone was observed many times. The observed sequence ends 3 residues before the CDR3 terminus, with the missing tail filled in from the germline J gene. The V gene is TRBV19, the J gene TRBJ2-7; unclear D gene. Germline assignment: CDR1 LNHDA and CDR2 SQIVND (reference sequence). This CDR3 is built from 13 residues. Between the trimmed V and J ends, which lost 2 bases and 3 bases, there was a span of 8 bases. Partial CDR3 DNA: TGTGCCAGTAGTATAAACAGATTCTACGAG. Residues: CASSINRFYE. The whole CDR3 region reads CASSINRFYEQYF.

This clone was seen a few times. The read terminates 3 residues before the CDR3 end, so the remaining end is supplied by the germline J gene. This chain uses TRBV5-1 with TRBJ2-2, with TRBD1 matching over 7 bases. Germline-derived CDR1 and CDR2 are SGHRS and YFSETQ. CDR3 length: 14 residues. The CDR3 spells CASSPGQPNEKLFF. The DNA read from the CDR3 is TGCGCCAGCAGCCCGGGACAGCCTAATGAAAAG.

This clone came up many times. Coverage ceases 3 residues before the CDR3 finishes, and the germline J gene fills in the end. The chain uses TRBV4-1 and TRBJ2-5; 10 positions agree with TRBD2. With 4 bases clipped from V and 5 bases from J, the junction kept 13 bases outside the gene matches. This CDR3 comprises 17 residues. Germline V gene lookup returns CDR1 MGHRA and CDR2 YSYEKL. The CDR3 DNA, read in part, is TGCGCCAGCAGCCCCGGTGGAGCGGGGGGGACCTGGGAGACC. This gives the protein CASSPGGAGGTWET. The whole CDR3 protein is CASSPGGAGGTWETQYF.

This clone was seen many times. The sequenced fragment ends 3 residues before the CDR3 boundary, so the rest is inferred from the germline J gene. The V gene is TRBV2, the J gene TRBJ2-3, with D uncertain. V was cut by 9 bases and J by 5 bases, with 9 bases left in between. Germline CDR1 reads SNHLY; CDR2 reads FYNNEI. CDR3 length: 11 residues. The DNA read from the CDR3 is TGTGCCAGAGCCACGGGAGATACG. It yields the protein CARATGDT. The whole CDR3 sequence is CARATGDTQYF.

This clone came up many times. The CDR3 DNA, read in part, is TGTGCCAGCAGCTTAGCAGGGCAGGGTAGCACAGATACG. It translates to CASSLAGQGSTDT. The full CDR3 sequence reads CASSLAGQGSTDTQYF. This sequence joins TRBV7-6 and TRBJ2-3, with a possible D match to TRBD1 (5 bases). The read stops 3 residues short of the end of the CDR3; the missing end is completed from the germline J gene. Germline V gene lookup returns CDR1 SGHVS and CDR2 FNYEAQ. With 0 bases removed from V and 0 bases from J, the gap between germline ends came to 10 bases. The CDR3 has 16 amino acids.